This TCR beta chain was sequenced during a study of response to subunit inactivated influenza vaccine. This clonotype turned up a few times. The antigen is not known. TCRdb ran MiXCR on the RT-PCR reads and lists one entry per CDR3 protein. The table shows approximately 730,000 distinct CDR3 sequences, with more than 11% occurring only once. V was pared by 2 bases and J by 13 bases, with 7 bases between. The germline gives CDR1 SGHVS, CDR2 FQNEAQ. The CDR3 runs 10 residues. Overall study findings and caveats: Each seasonal influenza vaccination, the authors suggested, recruits few new T cells.

The sequencing used PBMCs from blood, collected 14 to 15 days before vaccination. The chain links TRBV7-8 to TRBJ2-3; D call uncertain. The receptor was isolated from a man aged 50 or older who received an inactivated influenza vaccine. The CDR3 spells CASSLHTKYF. CDR3 sequence (DNA): TGTGCCAGCAGCTTACACACAAAGTATTTT.